This T cell receptor (beta chain) was identified during a study of technical replicates of blood from a few donors. Repertoires were generated with immunoSEQ multiplex PCR, while TCRdb's copy carries only in-frame clones and drops some. The data show fewer than 15,000 clones, 90% to 95% seen once. Germline V gene sequence: CDR1 ENHRY, CDR2 SYGVKD. With 6 bases clipped from V and 7 bases from J, the junction kept 10 bases outside the gene matches. This CDR3 contains 15 residues. The specimen was PBMCs. V is TRBV10-3 and J is TRBJ2-7; 12 bases are shared with TRBD2. The sequence was obtained from a human donor in good health. The CDR3 loop is CAISRSSGRAGEQYF. The CDR3 DNA sequence: TGTGCCATCAGCAGATCTAGCGGGAGGGCCGGGGAGCAGTACTTC.